Listed below are T cell receptor beta chains from one sample, sequenced in a study of blood T cells in healthy people across ages. In TCRdb, the 5' RACE reads were re-called with MiXCR into one record per CDR3 protein. Among 550,000 to 650,000 distinct CDR3 sequences, about 30% were seen once, and the ten largest hold around 14%. The material sequenced was blood. The receptor source for this set is a woman of 80 years or more in good health. Each CDR3 is given with its conserved first and last residue. Fields, in order: V gene, CDR3 protein.

TRBV11-3 | CASSFGGLAGGEQFF
TRBV3-1 | CASSPGLAGGPEQFF
TRBV6-2/TRBV6-3 | CASSYSMGGYTF
TRBV24-1 | CATSDPMTGANTDTQYF
TRBV19 | CASSMSWHGNQPQHF
TRBV19 | CASSIDRGAGLTQHF
TRBV18 | CASSPDRVADTQYF
TRBV7-3 | CASGSRASSGANVPTF
TRBV3-1 | CASSQGLRTGDYGYTF
TRBV20-1 | CSASRQKETQYF
TRBV6-2/TRBV6-3 | CASDPGATNEKLFF
TRBV9 | CASSVAGEPYNEQFF
TRBV12-3/TRBV12-4 | CASSLALQGPYGYTF
TRBV11-3 | CASSLGRMNTEAFF
TRBV7-2 | CASSDYRGWTEAFF
TRBV20-1 | CSASPPMGPDTQYF
TRBV7-9 | CASSSGTDGNTEAFF
TRBV7-2 | CASRKSRASTDTQYF
TRBV11-2 | CASSPALGGTNEKLFF
TRBV19 | CASSIGGGAREAQYF
TRBV11-3 | CASSLDHMNTEAFF
TRBV2 | CASKPSGTSNEKLFF
TRBV2 | CASSGGTKETQYF
TRBV7-9 | CASTQWGNGYNEQFF
TRBV29-1 | CSVYGGTSGIIEQFF
TRBV9 | CASSVGERETQFF
TRBV27 | CASSLGRMSGKLFF
TRBV7-9 | CASSRDLTVAFF
TRBV5-1 | CASSLSPGGEAFF
TRBV28 | CASSFGGALGQHF
TRBV28 | CASSLFGQGRNYGYTF
TRBV7-9 | CASSNPGEVNEKLFF
TRBV21-1 | CASSKGDQGRVTFTDTQYF
TRBV29-1 | CSVAPSKKQGTEAFF
TRBV7-2 | CASSLGWGSYNSPLHF
TRBV7-9 | CASSSGEGKGIYEQYF
TRBV4-3 | CASSQDYGGEYTF
TRBV6-2/TRBV6-3 | CASRRTGGEQYF
TRBV24-1 | CATSVGGGATDTQYF
TRBV19 | CASSMVPQREKPQHF
TRBV28 | CASSLPPIGEQYF
TRBV20-1 | CSARLYLPSGGPQETQYF